This T cell receptor beta chain was identified in a study of OX40 agonist ivuxolimab in advanced cancers. This clone was seen once. The data were produced by immunoSEQ multiplex PCR, yet TCRdb's version contains in-frame clones alone and is incomplete. The sample has roughly 57,000 clones; around 90% are singletons. V gave up 1 base and J gave up 8 bases, with 16 bases separating them. This CDR3 contains 15 residues. The germline V gene encodes CDR1 SGHRS and CDR2 YFSETQ. This material consisted of CD4+ or CD8+ T cells sorted from blood, taken in a trial of the OX40 agonist ivuxolimab. The sequence came from an adult with an advanced solid tumor such as melanoma, head and neck, liver or kidney cancer. The chain has TRBV5-1 and TRBJ2-4; D might be TRBD1 (6 bases). CDR3 in DNA: TGCGCCAGCAGCTTGAGGGCAGGGGAGAATGACATTCAGTACTTC. This codes for CASSLRAGENDIQYF.